This T cell receptor (beta chain) was sequenced in a study of T cell repertoires in cytomegalovirus infection (dated by TCRdb to the late 2010s). Study-wide context: Because public TCR beta signatures pointed to carriage of CMV infection together with the matching HLA type, the HLA type of each donor mattered for the analysis.

Sequencing was carried out with an Illumina HiSeq 1500. Using fastp trimming at Q25 and MiXCR clonotype assembly, TCRdb reanalyzed the public sequencing data and kept in-frame beta chains. Merged by CDR3 protein, the rows form single entries marked with the most common genes and DNA. The table for this sample lists approximately 500,000 distinct CDR3 sequences; 16% of them were counted only once. About 24% of the sample is taken by the ten largest. At the junction V is shortened by 3 bases and J by 5 bases; bases outside the gene matches: 5. The germline V gene (reference sequence) sets CDR1 to LGHDT and CDR2 to YNNKEL. The CDR3 starts with the cysteine, ends with the phenylalanine, and has 16 residues. Of the read, only the CDR3 DNA is kept; its 48 bases are in frame from base 1. Ten or more counts support this clonotype. Its cognate antigen has yet to be identified. No much larger clone is present one base from it, and per-base qualities are unavailable.

What the study reported, not specific to this receptor: The ex vivo response was dominated by HLA-C-restricted CMV-specific TCR beta clonotypes, and the single most frequent clonotype in two of eight donors was supplied by these HLA-C-restricted clonotypes. In both this cohort and an independent roughly 330-donor cohort, the cumulative frequency of public TCR beta family members distinguished carriers of CMV infection plus the relevant HLA type.

The TCR was taken from a human donor in good health (CMV status not recorded). Some clones in this sample may be carry-over from other donors' samples. In this chain, TRBV3-1 is recombined with TRBJ2-5; the central 14 bases match TRBD2. The sample taken for sequencing was CD8+ T cells from PBMCs. Here is the DNA: TGTGCCAGCAGCCAGACTAGCGGGGGGGACTTCGAGACCCAGTACTTC. Its translation reads: CASSQTSGGDFETQYF.